This T cell receptor beta chain derives from a study of blood T cell repertoires in COVID-19. The germline V gene has CDR1 MGHRA and CDR2 YSYEKL. CDR3 length equals 16 residues. Between the trimmed V and J ends, which lost 0 bases and 5 bases, there was a span of 17 bases. Residents of over 20 US areas, aged about 18 to 95 years, made up the participants. Among Cohort 3 donors, those recovered had two negative PCRs, clearance, or symptom resolution. Assay: immunoSEQ multiplex PCR; the TCRdb copy retains only in-frame clones and omits some. The sample comprises about 140,000 clones, about 90% of which are singletons, and about 11% rests with the top ten.

Specimen: PBMCs or T cells enriched from blood (not recorded which). This receptor was obtained from a man aged 55-75 years who had recovered from COVID-19. The V call is TRBV4-1, the J call TRBJ2-7, with D perhaps matching TRBD1 (6 bases). The CDR3 loop is CASSQDRSRGEDEQYF. The CDR3 DNA reads as TGCGCCAGCAGCCAAGATCGGAGCAGGGGAGAAGACGAGCAGTACTTC.